This T cell receptor beta chain emerged from a study of tumor-infiltrating lymphocytes in primary liver carcinoma. Making TCR beta cDNA involved around 500 ng total RNA and a constant-region primer. Slightly modified ARM-PCR, run as three nested multiplex PCR rounds, produced the TCR beta libraries. PCR rounds one and two used TRBV1-TRBV30 forward primers with a C-beta reverse primer for around 9 cycles each. TCRdb passed the multiplex PCR reads through MiXCR, listing each CDR3 protein once. The sample includes 50,000 to 65,000 distinct CDR3 sequences, about 71% of them seen just once. This clonotype has a handful of counts. Its target is not known. The CDR3 extends over 15 amino acids. Per the germline V gene, CDR1 is LGHNA and CDR2 is YNFKEQ. With 4 bases removed from V and 9 bases from J, the gap between germline ends came to 19 bases. Co-extraction of both nucleic acids (RNA and DNA) used about 18-34 mg of unsorted bulk tissue. Viable tumor cells exceeded 90% in all tumor samples.

Findings and limits, study-wide: Lower overlap was observed for tumor-adjacent and tumor-blood pairs relative to tumor region pairs. A significantly higher top-250-clone fraction was found in tumors than in blood (p = 0.039).

The chain joins TRBV4-2 to TRBJ2-1; a possible D gene is TRBD2 (6 bases). The clonotype was recovered from a middle-aged man with primary liver carcinoma and hepatitis B virus infection. The sequencing input was liver tumor tissue from sampling region 4. Subset here: tumor region T4, right-lateral pole. CDR3 nucleotides: TGTGCCAGCAGCCGGGATTGGACTACCGGCGGTGAGCAGTTCTTC. It is translated as CASSRDWTTGGEQFF.